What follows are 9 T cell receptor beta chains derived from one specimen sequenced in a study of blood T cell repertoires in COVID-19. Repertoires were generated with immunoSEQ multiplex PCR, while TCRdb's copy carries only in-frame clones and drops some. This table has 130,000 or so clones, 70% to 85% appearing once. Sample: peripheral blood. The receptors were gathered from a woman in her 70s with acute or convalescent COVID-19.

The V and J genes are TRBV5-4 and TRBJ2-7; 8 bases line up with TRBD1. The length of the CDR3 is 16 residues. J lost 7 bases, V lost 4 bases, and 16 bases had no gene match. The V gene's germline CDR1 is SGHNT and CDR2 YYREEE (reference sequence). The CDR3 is CASSGRRQGIGEEQYF. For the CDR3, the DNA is TGTGCCAGCAGCGGACGTCGACAGGGGATCGGTGAAGAGCAGTACTTC.

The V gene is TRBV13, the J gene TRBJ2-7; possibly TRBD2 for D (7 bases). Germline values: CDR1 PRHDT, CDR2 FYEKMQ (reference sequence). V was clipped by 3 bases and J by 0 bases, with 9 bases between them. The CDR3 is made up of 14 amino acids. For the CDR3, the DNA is TGTGCCAGCAGCTTCCGGGGGGCCTCCTACGAGCAGTACTTC. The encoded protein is CASSFRGASYEQYF. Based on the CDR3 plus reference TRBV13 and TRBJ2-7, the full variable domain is AAGVIQSPRHLIKEKRETATLKCYPIPRHDTVYWYQQGPGQDPQFLISFYEKMQSDKGSIPDRFSAQQFSDYHSELNMSSLELGDSALYFCASSFRGASYEQYFGPGTRLTVT.

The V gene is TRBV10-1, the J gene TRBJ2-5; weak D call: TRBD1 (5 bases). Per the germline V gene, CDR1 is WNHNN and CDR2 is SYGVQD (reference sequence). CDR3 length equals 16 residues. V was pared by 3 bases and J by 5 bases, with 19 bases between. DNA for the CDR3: TGCGCCAGCAGTGACCGTAACCAGAAAAAGGGGGAGACCCAGTACTTC. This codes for CASSDRNQKKGETQYF.

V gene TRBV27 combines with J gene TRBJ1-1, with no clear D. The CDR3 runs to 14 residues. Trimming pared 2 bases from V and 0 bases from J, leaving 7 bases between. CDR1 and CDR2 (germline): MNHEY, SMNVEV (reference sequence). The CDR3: CASSLGRLNTEAFF. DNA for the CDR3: TGTGCCAGCAGTTTAGGGAGATTGAACACTGAAGCTTTCTTT.

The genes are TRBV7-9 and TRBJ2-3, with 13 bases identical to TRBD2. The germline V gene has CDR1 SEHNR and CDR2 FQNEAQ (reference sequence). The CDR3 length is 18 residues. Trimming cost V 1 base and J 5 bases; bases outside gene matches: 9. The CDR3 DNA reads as TGTGCCAGCAGCTTAGTCAGGGGACTAGCGGGGTTGGTAGATACGCAGTATTTT. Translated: CASSLVRGLAGLVDTQYF. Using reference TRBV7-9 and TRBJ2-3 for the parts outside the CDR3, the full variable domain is DTGVSQNPRHKITKRGQNVTFRCDPISEHNRLYWYRQTLGQGPEFLTYFQNEAQLEKSRLLSDRFSAERPKGSFSTLEIQRTEQGDSAMYLCASSLVRGLAGLVDTQYFGPGTRLTVL.

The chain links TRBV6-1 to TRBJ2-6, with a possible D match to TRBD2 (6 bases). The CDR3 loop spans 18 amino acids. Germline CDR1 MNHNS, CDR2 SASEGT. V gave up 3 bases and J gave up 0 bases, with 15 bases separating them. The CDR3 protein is CASSEFSGLLSGANVLTF. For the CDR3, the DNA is TGTGCCAGCAGTGAGTTCTCGGGACTTCTCTCTGGGGCCAACGTCCTGACTTTC.

CDR3 region: CASSPTSGHRHVEQFF. Written as DNA, the CDR3 is TGTGCCAGCAGCCCGACTAGCGGCCACCGGCATGTGGAGCAGTTCTTC. The chain combines TRBV3-1 (or the pseudogene TRBV3-2) with TRBJ2-1; 9 positions match TRBD2. Per the germline V gene, CDR1 is LGHDT and CDR2 is YNNKEL (reference sequence). Trimming removed 4 bases from V and 10 bases from J; junction bases left unmatched: 14. The CDR3 totals 16 residues.

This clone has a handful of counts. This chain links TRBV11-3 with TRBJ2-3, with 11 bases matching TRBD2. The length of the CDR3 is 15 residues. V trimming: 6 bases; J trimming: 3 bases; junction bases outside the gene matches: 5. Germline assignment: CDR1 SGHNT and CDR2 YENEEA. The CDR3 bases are TGTGCCAGCAGGCGAACTAGCGGGGGTACAGATACGCAGTATTTT. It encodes CASRRTSGGTDTQYF.

This chain's CDR3 is CASFRTGDEQYF. The DNA of the CDR3 is TGTGCCAGCTTCCGGACAGGAGACGAGCAGTACTTC. V is TRBV9 and J is TRBJ2-7, with 7 bases lining up with TRBD1. The germline V gene has CDR1 SGDLS and CDR2 YYNGEE. Germline trimming cut 7 bases from V and 5 bases from J; bases unmatched to any gene: 6. The CDR3 length is 12 residues.